Each of the 18 T cell receptor beta chains below was sequenced from the same sample in a study of immune evolution from preneoplasia to lung adenocarcinoma (dated by TCRdb to 2020 to 2023). Library method: the immunoSEQ multiplex PCR assay. TCRdb took over this immuneACCESS table, retaining in-frame rearrangements with V and J assigned. Such tables are incomplete; in checked studies, under half of the missing clones stem from an unresolved V gene, and the remainder is unexplained. The sample table contains about 9,000 clones; only one count was recorded for nearly 90% of them. Roughly 2.5% of the sample is in the top ten clones. The sequencing sample was made of FFPE invasive lung adenocarcinoma tissue. The cell subset or site label for this specimen denotes: frankly invasive lung adenocarcinoma (ADC). Receptors originate from a person aged 70 to 79 with invasive lung adenocarcinoma.

V gene TRBV30 combines with J gene TRBJ1-4, with D unresolved. V gave up 5 bases and J gave up 1 base, with 5 bases separating them. Germline V gives CDR1 GTSNPN, CDR2 SVGIG (reference sequence). The CDR3 loop spans 12 amino acids. The CDR3 region has the DNA TGTGCCTGGGGTCAAACTAATGAAAAACTGTTTTTT. This gives the protein CAWGQTNEKLFF.

The chain carries TRBV7-9 and TRBJ2-2; D is unresolved. V was trimmed by 1 base and J by 5 bases, leaving 2 bases between them. Germline CDR1 and CDR2: SEHNR and FQNEAQ (reference sequence). This CDR3 is 12 amino acids long. The CDR3 sequence: CASSLETGELFF. The DNA of the CDR3 is TGTGCCAGCAGCTTAGAAACCGGGGAGCTGTTTTTT.

This chain connects TRBV6-1 to TRBJ2-3, with 12 bases aligning to TRBD2. Germline trimming cut 2 bases from V and 4 bases from J; bases unmatched to any gene: 4. CDR1 and CDR2 from the germline V gene are MNHNS and SASEGT. The CDR3 is 16 residues long. This chain's CDR3 is CASSEIGTSGSDTQYF. The CDR3 DNA reads TGTGCCAGCAGTGAAATCGGGACTAGCGGGTCAGATACGCAGTATTTT.

This chain uses TRBV29-1 with TRBJ2-2; 13 nucleotides line up with TRBD2. Trimming removed 7 bases from V and 0 bases from J; junction bases left unmatched: 17. CDR1 and CDR2 from the germline V gene are SQVTM and ANQGSEA. This CDR3 has 20 residues. The CDR3 loop reads CSGHEPRLAGGSSNTGELFF. The CDR3 DNA is TGCAGCGGCCACGAACCCCGACTAGCGGGAGGATCCTCGAACACCGGGGAGCTGTTTTTT.

The rearrangement joins TRBV10-2 to TRBJ2-1, with TRBD2 as a possible D gene (6 bases). CDR1 and CDR2 (germline): WSHSY, SAAADI. The CDR3 runs 18 residues. Trimming shortened V by 2 bases and J by 0 bases, and 17 bases separated the two germline ends. The CDR3 DNA sequence: TGCGCCAGCAGTGAGCCGGTGGGAACTAGCTCCTCCTACAATGAGCAGTTCTTC. Translating it yields CASSEPVGTSSSYNEQFF.

The rearrangement links TRBV4-1 to TRBJ2-1; no clear D. The germline CDR1 and CDR2 sequences are MGHRA and YSYEKL. The CDR3 runs 12 residues. Trimming took off 4 bases at V and 4 bases at J, with 5 bases between the two ends. Written as DNA, the CDR3 is TGCGCCAGCAGCCCCGGATACAATGAGCAGTTCTTC. It translates to CASSPGYNEQFF.

The genes are TRBV7-2 and TRBJ2-1; no clear D gene. The germline V and J ends were trimmed by 1 base and 7 bases, with 11 bases remaining between them. Germline CDR1 is SGHTA and CDR2 is FQGNSA. The CDR3 contains 14 residues. The CDR3: CASSLGSFGNEQFF. The CDR3 nucleotides are TGTGCCAGCAGCTTAGGCTCGTTCGGTAATGAGCAGTTCTTC. The variable domain in full, completed from reference TRBV7-2 and TRBJ2-1, reads GAGVSQSPSNKVTEKGKDVELRCDPISGHTALYWYRQSLGQGLEFLIYFQGNSAPDKSGLPSDRFSAERTGGSVSTLTIQRTQQEDSAVYLCASSLGSFGNEQFFGPGTRLTVL.

The chain is built from TRBV19 and TRBJ1-1; 8 bases are shared with TRBD1. The junction had 11 bases not matched to a gene; V was cut back by 7 bases and J by 1 base. This CDR3 has 16 amino acids. CDR1 and CDR2 (germline): LNHDA, SQIVND (reference sequence). The CDR3 DNA reads as TGTGCCAGTAAGAGCTCAAATGGACAGGGGAACACTGAAGCTTTCTTT. Its protein product is CASKSSNGQGNTEAFF.

The V gene is TRBV4-1, the J gene TRBJ1-1; D is ambiguous. The length of the CDR3 is 14 residues. The germline V gene has CDR1 MGHRA and CDR2 YSYEKL. V was shortened by 1 base and J by 3 bases, with 9 bases between the two germline ends. CDR3 loop: CASSQGSYYTEAFF. The DNA for the CDR3 is TGCGCCAGCAGCCAAGGGAGTTACTACACTGAAGCTTTCTTT.

This clone was seen more than once but under ten times. The chain recombines TRBV7-9 with TRBJ2-2, with 9 positions matching TRBD2. Germline V CDR1 and CDR2: SEHNR, FQNEAQ (reference sequence). The length of the CDR3 is 16 residues. J gave up 2 bases and V 1 base, and 2 bases lay outside the gene matches. In DNA, the CDR3 is TGTGCCAGCAGCTTAGTGACTAGCGGTAACACCGGGGAGCTGTTTTTT. It specifies CASSLVTSGNTGELFF.

The chain has TRBV19 and TRBJ2-5; TRBD2 agrees at 7 bases. Unmatched junction bases numbered 10, after V lost 6 bases and J lost 3 bases. The germline V gene has CDR1 LNHDA and CDR2 SQIVND (reference sequence). This CDR3 is built from 15 residues. This chain's CDR3 is CASRISASGEETQYF. CDR3 nucleotide sequence: TGTGCCAGTAGGATTTCAGCTAGCGGAGAAGAGACCCAGTACTTC.

This clone appeared a few times. The chain uses TRBV5-1 and TRBJ2-3, with TRBD2 matching over 9 bases. Germline CDR1 SGHRS, CDR2 YFSETQ. J was trimmed by 5 bases and V by 1 base; bases with no gene match: 5. This CDR3 contains 15 residues. Here the CDR3 reads CASSLSAGGGDTQYF. The CDR3 DNA reads as TGCGCCAGCAGCTTGTCAGCGGGGGGTGGAGATACGCAGTATTTT.

The chain uses TRBV7-3 and TRBJ2-1; the D is unclear. From germline, CDR1 is SGHTA and CDR2 FQGTGA. Trimming removed 5 bases from V and 5 bases from J, with 10 bases in between. The CDR3 covers 13 residues. CDR3 nucleotide sequence: TGTGCCAGCAGCCCGGACGGTAACAATGAGCAGTTCTTC. Translating it yields CASSPDGNNEQFF.

The genes are TRBV29-1 and TRBJ1-1, with D perhaps matching TRBD1 (6 bases). Trimming shortened V by 6 bases and J by 1 base, and 12 bases separated the two germline ends. This CDR3 has 13 residues. CDR1 is SQVTM and CDR2 is ANQGSEA in the germline V gene. The chain's CDR3 is CSVQDRKNTEAFF. In DNA, the CDR3 is TGCAGCGTCCAAGACAGGAAGAACACTGAAGCTTTCTTT.

This chain joins TRBV6-6 and TRBJ1-1; D is perhaps TRBD1 (5 bases). V gave up 5 bases and J gave up 5 bases, with 12 bases separating them. The CDR3 runs to 13 residues. Germline V gene data show CDR1 as MNHNY and CDR2 as SVGAGI (reference sequence). CDR3 in amino acids: CASSPGLGTEAFF. The CDR3 bases are TGTGCCAGCAGTCCAGGGTTGGGAACTGAAGCTTTCTTT.

The chain has TRBV2 and TRBJ2-3; D perhaps matches TRBD2 (5 bases). The CDR3 runs to 14 residues. Germline V gene sequence: CDR1 SNHLY, CDR2 FYNNEI. The V end was cut by 8 bases, the J end by 0 bases, with 12 bases between. This CDR3 is CASLSDGSTDTQYF. For the CDR3, the DNA is TGTGCCAGCCTTAGCGACGGGAGCACAGATACGCAGTATTTT.

The CDR3: CASSEVGDNTGELFF. CDR3 sequence (DNA): TGTGCCAGCAGTGAGGTCGGGGATAACACCGGGGAGCTGTTTTTT. The V call is TRBV25-1, the J call TRBJ2-2, with D possibly being TRBD2 (5 bases). This CDR3 region has 15 residues. The germline V gene has CDR1 MGHDK and CDR2 SYGVNS. Trimming took 3 bases from V and 2 from J, leaving 10 bases between them.

The rearrangement uses TRBV6-5 and TRBJ1-2; D not resolved. The CDR3 totals 13 residues. Trimming cost V 2 bases and J 4 bases, with 8 bases left between them. CDR1 is MNHEY, CDR2 SVGAGI, per germline. CDR3 residues: CASSYRAGYGYTF. Here the CDR3 DNA reads TGTGCCAGCAGTTACAGGGCGGGCTATGGCTACACCTTC.